Following are 30 T cell receptor beta chains from one sample sequenced in a study of immune heterogeneity within non-small cell lung tumors. CDR3 of TCR beta was amplified by multiplex PCR that used 32 V and 13 J primers. TCRdb re-derived calls from the multiplex PCR reads in MiXCR, one entry per CDR3 protein. The table includes approximately 2,500 distinct CDR3 sequences, 23% detected once. Bulk tumor gDNA, roughly 600 ng per sample, served as the TCR template. Several biopsies were collected from each primary tumor during surgery. They were spaced as far apart as possible within the tumor mass. The study enrolled patients with untreated, newly diagnosed non-small cell lung cancer who underwent curative surgery. The specimen sequenced was lung tumor tissue. Every receptor here comes from a man in his forties or fifties with non-small cell lung cancer.

By proportion, this clonotype is medium-sized (0.01 to 0.1%). This sequence joins TRBV7-2 and TRBJ2-3, with 9 bases identical to TRBD2. The CDR3 covers 15 residues. Germline CDR1 SGHTA, CDR2 FQGNSA. Germline trimming cut 5 bases from V and 3 bases from J; bases unmatched to any gene: 6. CDR3 in amino acids: CASSPWRGGTDTQYF. DNA for the CDR3: TGTGCCAGCAGCCCCTGGCGGGGGGGAACAGATACGCAGTATTTT.

By its share, this clonotype is medium-sized (0.01 to 0.1%). The chain employs TRBV13 and TRBJ2-7; 10 nucleotides align to TRBD2. V trimming: 0 bases; J trimming: 2 bases; junction bases outside the gene matches: 7. Germline V gene data show CDR1 as PRHDT and CDR2 as FYEKMQ (reference sequence). CDR3 length: 17 residues. For the CDR3, the DNA is TGTGCCAGCAGCTTAGGACTAGCGGGATCACCTCCCTACGAGCAGTACTTC. Its translation is CASSLGLAGSPPYEQYF.

This clonotype is large by share. The chain uses TRBV4-1 and TRBJ2-7; 7 bases match TRBD2. CDR3 length equals 16 residues. V was clipped by 0 bases and J by 6 bases; unmatched bases: 11. CDR1 and CDR2 (germline): MGHRA, YSYEKL. The CDR3 loop reads CASSQEVRGGYVEQYF. CDR3 sequence (DNA): TGCGCCAGCAGCCAAGAGGTTAGGGGAGGGTACGTCGAGCAGTACTTC.

This clonotype is medium-sized within its sample. V usage is TRBV7-6 and J usage is TRBJ1-2; possibly TRBD1 for D (5 bases). Deletions cut 5 bases from V and 3 bases from J, with 13 bases between. The CDR3 is 14 amino acids. Germline-derived CDR1 and CDR2 are SGHVS and FNYEAQ. CDR3 DNA: TGTGCCAGCAGCAGGGACGGGTCTTACTATGGCTACACCTTC. Translating it yields CASSRDGSYYGYTF.

This clonotype is large by share. The gene calls are TRBV18 and TRBJ1-2; D gene uncertain. V lost 6 bases to trimming and J lost 4 bases, with 27 bases between them. The germline V gene has CDR1 KGHSH and CDR2 LQKENI. CDR3 size: 18 residues. The CDR3 is CASSPIPLGVANFYGYTF. DNA of the CDR3: TGTGCCAGCTCTCCTATCCCCCTCGGGGTCGCTAACTTCTATGGCTACACCTTC.

This clonotype was picked up many times. A read error may account for a junction end that differs from germline. CDR3 sequence (DNA): TGTGCCAGTAGCCGGACAGGGAGGGGGACTGAAGCTTTCTTT. Translation gives CASSRTGRGTEAFF. The V and J genes are TRBV3-1 and TRBJ1-1, with 8 bases fitting TRBD1. Germline V gives CDR1 LGHDT, CDR2 YNNKEL (reference sequence). This CDR3 is built from 14 residues.

This clonotype is medium-sized within its sample. The genes are TRBV18 and TRBJ2-1, with D possibly TRBD1 on 5 matching bases. CDR1 and CDR2 (germline): KGHSH, LQKENI. The CDR3 runs to 13 residues. The ends were cut back, 1 base at V and 5 bases at J, with 6 bases in the middle. The CDR3: CASSPLGHNEQFF. In nucleotides, the CDR3 is TGTGCCAGCTCACCACTGGGGCACAATGAGCAGTTCTTC. The full variable domain, completed using reference TRBV18 and TRBJ2-1, is NAGVMQNPRHLVRRRGQEARLRCSPMKGHSHVYWYRQLPEEGLKFMVYLQKENIIDESGMPKERFSAEFPKEGPSILRIQQVVRGDSAAYFCASSPLGHNEQFFGPGTRLTVL.

The V and J genes are TRBV28 and TRBJ1-3; D remains ambiguous. CDR1 is MDHEN, CDR2 SYDVKM, per germline. V was pared by 3 bases and J by 4 bases, with 10 bases between. The CDR3 consists of 14 residues. The CDR3 DNA sequence: TGTGCCAGCAGTTTGCTACAGCTCGGAAACACCATATATTTT. Translation gives CASSLLQLGNTIYF.

This clonotype is medium-sized (0.01 to 0.1%) by share. The chain is built from TRBV6-1 and TRBJ2-2; D uncertain. In germline, CDR1 is MNHNS, CDR2 SASEGT. The CDR3 is 14 amino acids. Trimming cost V 5 bases and J 2 bases, with 9 bases left between them. This CDR3 reads CASSFSANTGELFF. In DNA form, the CDR3 reads TGTGCCAGCAGTTTCTCAGCCAACACCGGGGAGCTGTTTTTT.

This clonotype is labeled as medium-sized. The chain has TRBV5-1 and TRBJ2-5; TRBD2 matches 8 bases. Germline V gene lookup returns CDR1 SGHRS and CDR2 YFSETQ. J gave up 4 bases and V 5 bases, and 13 bases lay outside the gene matches. The CDR3 extends over 16 amino acids. As DNA, the CDR3 is TGCGCCAGCAGTCCCGCCTCTGGGACTAGTGGAGAGACCCAGTACTTC. Encoded protein: CASSPASGTSGETQYF.

This chain links TRBV27 with TRBJ2-1; 11 bases agree with TRBD2. J gave up 7 bases and V 6 bases, and 5 bases lay outside the gene matches. CDR3 length: 14 amino acids. The germline CDR1 and CDR2 sequences are MNHEY and SMNVEV (reference sequence). This CDR3 is CASRIAGGQNEQFF. The CDR3 DNA reads as TGTGCCAGCAGAATAGCGGGGGGGCAAAATGAGCAGTTCTTC.

This clonotype ranks as medium-sized (0.01 to 0.1%). This chain connects TRBV20-1 to TRBJ2-1, with a weak D call TRBD2 (6 bases). The length of the CDR3 is 12 residues. Germline CDR1 and CDR2: DFQATT and SNEGSKA (reference sequence). V was pared by 7 bases and J by 8 bases, with 15 bases between. CDR3 amino acids: CSGGDGRDEQFF. In DNA form, the CDR3 reads TGCAGTGGGGGGGACGGGAGAGATGAGCAGTTCTTC.

J is TRBJ2-3 and V is TRBV20-1; tentatively, D is TRBD1 or TRBD2 (5 bases each). The CDR3 has 17 amino acids. The V and J ends lost 5 bases and 6 bases respectively, with 27 bases between them. Looked up from germline, CDR1 is DFQATT and CDR2 is SNEGSKA (reference sequence). CDR3 in amino acids: CSAEPRVGTALPDTQYF. The CDR3 bases are TGCAGTGCTGAGCCCCGGGTTGGGACGGCCCTTCCGGATACGCAGTATTTT.

In this sample, this clonotype is medium-sized. This chain uses TRBV4-1 with TRBJ2-7, with D unresolved. This CDR3 region has 15 residues. V was clipped by 2 bases and J by 7 bases, with 18 bases between them. From germline, CDR1 is MGHRA and CDR2 YSYEKL. The CDR3 is CASSQWPGLLEEQYF. DNA for the CDR3: TGCGCCAGCAGCCAATGGCCGGGCCTCCTAGAAGAGCAGTACTTC.

This clonotype occurred once. The CDR3 end shows no conserved phenylalanine or tryptophan, and so a read error is likely. Because the CDR3's place on the DNA is in doubt, the DNA is left out and the CDR3 is given as listed by TCRdb. This chain links TRBV28 with TRBJ2-3; the tabulated D call, TRBD1, remains unverified against the DNA. Per germline, CDR1 MDHEN and CDR2 SYDVKM. The CDR3 is 17 amino acids long, termini counted. The CDR3: CASSFRGAGTYEQYFGP.

This clonotype is categorized as medium-sized (0.01 to 0.1%). V and J are TRBV10-1 and TRBJ2-7, with TRBD1 matching over 8 bases. Germline values: CDR1 WNHNN, CDR2 SYGVQD (reference sequence). The CDR3 runs to 13 residues. The V and J ends lost 5 bases and 7 bases, in that order; junction bases with no gene match: 7. The CDR3 protein is CASSPGGSGEQYF. The CDR3 DNA is TGCGCCAGCAGTCCAGGGGGCTCGGGGGAGCAGTACTTC.

By proportion, this clonotype is medium-sized. The chain is built from TRBV6-1 and TRBJ2-1; the D is unclear. This CDR3 has 12 residues. V was shortened by 7 bases and J by 10 bases, with 14 bases between the two germline ends. Per the germline V gene, CDR1 is MNHNS and CDR2 is SASEGT. The CDR3 sequence: CASNSPFGEQFF. The CDR3 nucleotides are TGTGCCAGCAATAGTCCTTTTGGGGAGCAGTTCTTC.

With respect to this clonotype: A read error may be the cause here, since a much bigger clone is one base away. The chain combines TRBV10-3 with TRBJ2-7, with D perhaps TRBD1 or TRBD2 (5 bases each). The end of the DNA is better explained by TRBJ2-5, so the J call may be wrong. The CDR3 length is 16 residues. CDR1 is ENHRY and CDR2 is SYGVKD in the germline V gene. CDR3 sequence (DNA): TGTGCCATCAGCTTAGACGGGGCCTCAGGCCAAGAGACCCAGTACTTC. This encodes CAISLDGASGQETQYF.

Within the sample, this clonotype is medium-sized. The chain joins TRBV20-1 to TRBJ2-1; the match to TRBD2 covers 10 bases. The CDR3 contains 14 residues. CDR1 is DFQATT, CDR2 SNEGSKA, per germline (reference sequence). V shed 6 bases, J shed 5 bases, and the junction held 7 bases outside the gene matches. CDR3 in amino acids: CSAIAGGLNNEQFF. CDR3 in DNA: TGCAGTGCAATAGCGGGAGGCCTAAACAATGAGCAGTTCTTC.

This clonotype was recorded a few times. CDR3 sequence reads: CASSLGLGPADTQYF. CDR3 nucleotides: TGTGCCAGCAGCTTGGGACTAGGGCCGGCAGATACGCAGTATTTT. This chain joins TRBV7-3 and TRBJ2-3; 8 bases line up with TRBD2. From germline, CDR1 is SGHTA and CDR2 FQGTGA. The CDR3 contains 15 residues. Unmatched junction bases numbered 6, after V lost 3 bases and J lost 4 bases.

The table lists this clonotype with many counts. J is TRBJ2-1 and V is TRBV19; D may correspond to TRBD1 or TRBD2 (5 bases each). Between the trimmed V and J ends, which lost 5 bases and 2 bases, there was a span of 13 bases. There are 15 residues in the CDR3. The germline V gene encodes CDR1 LNHDA and CDR2 SQIVND (reference sequence). CDR3 sequence: CASSQPGRAYNEQFF. CDR3 bases: TGTGCCAGTAGTCAGCCGGGACGGGCCTACAATGAGCAGTTCTTC.

Sample share makes this clonotype medium-sized (0.01 to 0.1%). The chain has TRBV5-6 and TRBJ1-2; 8 bases map to TRBD1. Trimming cost V 4 bases and J 3 bases; bases outside gene matches: 5. Germline values: CDR1 SGHDT, CDR2 YYEEEE. CDR3 size: 14 residues. Written as DNA, the CDR3 is TGTGCCAGCAGCCCCGGACAGGGAGACTATGGCTACACCTTC. This gives the protein CASSPGQGDYGYTF.

The chain employs TRBV5-6 and TRBJ1-2; D gene unclear. V gave up 0 bases and J gave up 13 bases, with 16 bases separating them. The CDR3 has 13 amino acids. Germline CDR1 SGHDT, CDR2 YYEEEE. CDR3 nucleotides: TGTGCCAGCAGCTTGGATTTGGAGGCTCGGGTCACCTTC. Amino acid sequence: CASSLDLEARVTF.

Concerning this clonotype itself: Because the CDR3 is missing its conserved closing phenylalanine or tryptophan, this is likely a read error. The CDR3 reads CASSRIGTNYGYTI. The CDR3 DNA reads TGTGCCAGCAGCAGAATCGGGACGAACTATGGCTACACCATC. The chain employs TRBV6-6 and TRBJ1-2; a weak D match, TRBD1 (5 bases). The germline V and J ends were trimmed by 6 bases and 2 bases, with 13 bases remaining between them. Germline lookup yields CDR1 MNHNY and CDR2 SVGAGI (reference sequence). The CDR3 loop spans 14 amino acids.

This clonotype is labeled medium-sized (0.01 to 0.1%). The V gene is TRBV29-1, the J gene TRBJ1-1; 10 bases match TRBD1. Germline CDR1 and CDR2: SQVTM and ANQGSEA. The ends lost 6 bases at V and 5 bases at J; junction bases unmatched: 12. The CDR3 sequence is 15 residues long. As DNA, the CDR3 is TGCAGCGTCCCACCCGAGGACAGGGGGACGACTGAAGCTTTCTTT. Protein sequence: CSVPPEDRGTTEAFF.

This clonotype qualifies as medium-sized (0.01 to 0.1%). The chain employs TRBV3-1 and TRBJ2-6; D is possibly TRBD2 (6 bases). The CDR3 runs to 15 residues. Deletions cut 8 bases from V and 0 bases from J, with 11 bases between. Germline V lookup: CDR1 LGHDT, CDR2 YNNKEL (reference sequence). In DNA form, the CDR3 reads TGTGCCAGCGGGTCGGGGGTCTCTGGGGCCAACGTCCTGACTTTC. Translation gives CASGSGVSGANVLTF.

With respect to this clonotype: Because the CDR3 is missing its conserved closing phenylalanine or tryptophan, this is likely a read error. The chain recombines TRBV5-4 with TRBJ2-5, with 8 bases that match TRBD1. Germline V gene sequence: CDR1 SGHNT, CDR2 YYREEE (reference sequence). CDR3 size: 16 residues. V was clipped by 2 bases and J by 4 bases; unmatched bases: 10. CDR3 protein: CASSLRQGPSRETQYL. CDR3 sequence (DNA): TGTGCCAGCAGCTTACGACAGGGGCCTTCGCGAGAGACCCAGTACCTC.

By sample share, this clonotype is medium-sized. The V and J genes are TRBV27 and TRBJ2-1; the match to TRBD2 covers 9 bases. The V and J ends lost 6 bases and 5 bases, in that order; junction bases with no gene match: 8. The CDR3 totals 15 residues. CDR1 is MNHEY, CDR2 SMNVEV, per germline (reference sequence). The CDR3 coding sequence is TGTGCCAGCAGATCTTTAGCGGGGGTCGACAATGAGCAGTTCTTC. It codes for CASRSLAGVDNEQFF.

In this sample, this clonotype is medium-sized. CDR3 sequence reads: CASSQGPGQPLLYGYTF. In nucleotides, the CDR3 is TGTGCCAGCAGCCAAGGGCCGGGACAGCCACTTCTCTATGGCTACACCTTC. The chain is built from TRBV3-1 and TRBJ1-2; 7 bases align to TRBD1. Germline values: CDR1 LGHDT, CDR2 YNNKEL (reference sequence). CDR3 length: 17 residues. J lost 4 bases, V lost 1 base, and 12 bases had no gene match.

The CDR3 coding sequence is TGTGCCAGCAGCTTAGTAGCACCAGGGGACAATGAGCAGTTCTTC. Translating it yields CASSLVAPGDNEQFF. The chain uses TRBV7-9 and TRBJ2-1; possibly TRBD1 for D (6 bases). The CDR3 loop spans 15 amino acids. V was trimmed by 1 base and J by 5 bases, leaving 12 bases between them. Germline V gene data show CDR1 as SEHNR and CDR2 as FQNEAQ (reference sequence).